The T cell receptor (beta chain) under discussion was sequenced for a study of blood T cell repertoires in COVID-19. Here immunoSEQ multiplex PCR was the method, and the copy in TCRdb shows in-frame clones only, minus some. The sample carries some 270,000 clones, over 80% recorded once. Trimming removed 0 bases from V and 2 bases from J; junction bases left unmatched: 2. The CDR3 extends over 15 amino acids. Germline V CDR1 and CDR2: MNHEY, SVGAGI. The study recruited people aged roughly 18 to 100 years across approximately 24 US areas. The TCR was taken from a woman aged 40 to 55 who had been exposed to COVID-19. Input material: PBMCs or T cells enriched from blood (not recorded which). The J gene is TRBJ2-7, the V gene TRBV6-5; 9 bases are shared with TRBD1. The CDR3 region is CASSYSRTGAYEQYF. CDR3 coding DNA: TGTGCCAGCAGTTACTCTCGGACAGGGGCCTACGAGCAGTACTTC.